The 27 T cell receptor beta chains given below trace back to one sample, sequenced in a study of graft-versus-host responses after intestinal transplantation (TCRdb year 2021). Library construction relied on the immunoSEQ multiplex PCR assay. This is the immuneACCESS table as TCRdb keeps it, with only in-frame sequences that have V and J called. A part of the clones is gone; compared with another copy, unresolved V genes explain less than half, and the rest is unexplained. This sample has 35,000 to 45,000 clones in its table, and roughly 95% of those were observed once. Almost 0.55% of the sample is taken by the ten largest. The time point label here, explained by the study, means: cells obtained before transplantation from donor or recipient. Which antigens these TCRs recognize remains unknown. The specimen was unstimulated CD8+ T cells sorted from spleen or lymph node cells, collected before transplant. The receptor set was obtained from a human donor who was the organ donor for an intestinal transplant.

This rearrangement joins TRBV7-2 to TRBJ2-3; D unclear. The V end lost 3 bases, the J end lost 1 base, and 11 bases lay between the germline ends. The CDR3 extends over 15 amino acids. Germline values: CDR1 SGHTA, CDR2 FQGNSA. CDR3 sequence reads: CASSFPSPGTDTQYF. CDR3 DNA sequence: TGTGCCAGCAGCTTCCCCTCTCCGGGCACAGATACGCAGTATTTT.

This clone appeared a single time. J is TRBJ1-2 and V is TRBV10-3, with a weak D call TRBD1 (6 bases). The V gene's germline CDR1 is ENHRY and CDR2 SYGVKD. V was trimmed by 2 bases and J by 0 bases, leaving 10 bases between them. The CDR3 runs 15 residues. Here the CDR3 reads CAISEARQANYGYTF. The CDR3 nucleotides read TGTGCCATCAGTGAGGCCCGACAGGCTAACTATGGCTACACCTTC.

CDR3 amino acids: CAICENGGGELFF. CDR3 bases: TGTGCCATCTGCGAGAATGGGGGTGGGGAGCTGTTTTTT. The V gene is TRBV10-3, the J gene TRBJ2-2; D possibly matches TRBD1 or TRBD2 (5 bases each). Germline V CDR1 and CDR2: ENHRY, SYGVKD. The CDR3 consists of 13 residues. The germline V and J ends were trimmed by 8 bases and 8 bases, with 15 bases remaining between them.

This chain joins TRBV19 and TRBJ2-1; weak D call: TRBD2 (6 bases). CDR3 size: 16 residues. Germline V CDR1 and CDR2: LNHDA, SQIVND (reference sequence). Trimming pared 5 bases from V and 6 bases from J, leaving 20 bases between. In DNA form, the CDR3 reads TGTGCCAGTAGTCCCCCGACTAGATCGTTTCGCAATGAGCAGTTCTTC. This gives the protein CASSPPTRSFRNEQFF.

This rearrangement joins TRBV9 to TRBJ2-5; D is possibly TRBD1 (5 bases). Trimming removed 4 bases from V and 4 bases from J, with 11 bases in between. This CDR3 has 13 amino acids. Germline values: CDR1 SGDLS, CDR2 YYNGEE. CDR3 sequence (DNA): TGTGCCAGCAGCCCACCCAGGGTAGAGACCCAGTACTTC. Amino acids: CASSPPRVETQYF. The variable domain in full, with the rest retrieved from reference TRBV9 and TRBJ2-5, is DSGVTQTPKHLITATGQRVTLRCSPRSGDLSVYWYQQSLDQGLQFLIQYYNGEERAKGNILERFSAQQFPDLHSELNLSSLELGDSALYFCASSPPRVETQYFGPGTRLLVL.

The chain employs TRBV9 and TRBJ2-7; the match to TRBD1 covers 7 bases. The trim removed 4 bases at V and 2 bases at J, leaving 9 bases unmatched. Looked up from germline, CDR1 is SGDLS and CDR2 is YYNGEE. This CDR3 region has 15 residues. In DNA, the CDR3 is TGTGCCAGCAGCCCCTTCGGGACAGATCCCTACGAGCAGTACTTC. It is translated as CASSPFGTDPYEQYF.

This clone was counted once. The V gene is TRBV5-4, the J gene TRBJ2-3, with 9 bases that match TRBD1. The CDR3 is made up of 15 amino acids. J was trimmed by 4 bases and V by 3 bases; bases with no gene match: 6. The germline CDR1 and CDR2 sequences are SGHNT and YYREEE (reference sequence). CDR3 in amino acids: CASSSWTGDPDTQYF. The DNA for the CDR3 is TGTGCCAGCAGCTCTTGGACAGGGGACCCAGATACGCAGTATTTT.

The chain couples TRBV30 to TRBJ2-2, with TRBD2 identical over 11 bases. Trimming at V came to 2 bases and at J to 5 bases, leaving 10 bases not matched to a gene. CDR1 and CDR2 (germline): GTSNPN, SVGIG (reference sequence). CDR3 length equals 17 residues. This chain's CDR3 is CAWSPLTSGGRTGELFF. DNA of the CDR3: TGTGCCTGGAGTCCCCTAACTAGCGGGGGACGAACCGGGGAGCTGTTTTTT.

The chain employs TRBV4-1 and TRBJ1-4; possibly TRBD1 for D (5 bases). The V gene's germline CDR1 is MGHRA and CDR2 YSYEKL. The CDR3 totals 14 residues. The V end lost 4 bases, the J end lost 11 bases, and 17 bases lay between the germline ends. The CDR3 DNA reads TGCGCCAGCAGCCTAGGACAAGGCTGGAGGAAACTGTTTTTT. Protein: CASSLGQGWRKLFF.

J is TRBJ1-1 and V is TRBV7-9; D might be TRBD1 (5 bases). This CDR3 spans 13 amino acids. From germline, CDR1 is SEHNR and CDR2 FQNEAQ (reference sequence). Between the trimmed V and J ends, which lost 4 bases and 4 bases, there was a span of 10 bases. This chain's CDR3 is CASSYATATEAFF. The CDR3 bases are TGTGCCAGCAGCTACGCGACAGCCACTGAAGCTTTCTTT.

The J gene is TRBJ1-2, the V gene TRBV7-9; 7 bases are a match to TRBD1. CDR3 length: 13 amino acids. From germline, CDR1 is SEHNR and CDR2 FQNEAQ (reference sequence). V lost 8 bases to trimming and J lost 1 base; unmatched junction nucleotides: 4. CDR3 loop: CASRDSFNYGYTF. DNA for the CDR3: TGTGCCAGCCGGGACAGCTTTAACTATGGCTACACCTTC.

About this clone itself: At one of its ends the junction is not consistent with the germline gene, which may arise from a read error. The chain has TRBV10-3 and TRBJ1-1; TRBD1 is a possible D gene (6 bases). This CDR3 is 13 amino acids long. The germline gives CDR1 ENHRY, CDR2 SYGVKD. As DNA, the CDR3 is TGTGTCATCAGCCCAGGGGCCGCCACTGAAGCTTTCTTT. This encodes CVISPGAATEAFF.

The rearrangement joins TRBV23-1 to TRBJ1-2, with TRBD1 matching over 11 bases. TRBV23-1 is an ORF, and what it does is uncertain. Germline trimming cut 0 bases from V and 7 bases from J; bases unmatched to any gene: 13. This CDR3 is 18 amino acids long. The DNA of the CDR3 is TGCGCCAGCAGTCAATCTGAGCCGGAGGACAGGGGGCCCGGTGGCTACACCTTC. This gives the protein CASSQSEPEDRGPGGYTF.

This chain links TRBV9 with TRBJ2-3, with 9 bases identical to TRBD1. The V and J ends lost 4 bases and 5 bases, in that order; junction bases with no gene match: 5. Germline assignment: CDR1 SGDLS and CDR2 YYNGEE. CDR3 length equals 14 residues. The CDR3 region has the DNA TGTGCCAGCAGCCCCCGGACAGGGGAAGATACGCAGTATTTT. Residues: CASSPRTGEDTQYF.

V is TRBV20-1 and J is TRBJ2-2; D assignment may be TRBD1 or TRBD2 (5 bases each). The V gene's germline CDR1 is DFQATT and CDR2 SNEGSKA (reference sequence). Trimming took 6 bases from V and 3 from J, leaving 5 bases between them. The CDR3 has 11 amino acids. The CDR3 reads CSAGDTGELFF. The CDR3 DNA reads as TGCAGTGCGGGGGACACCGGGGAGCTGTTTTTT.

V is TRBV5-6 and J is TRBJ1-1, with no clear D. Germline CDR1 SGHDT, CDR2 YYEEEE. The CDR3 is 14 amino acids. The ends were cut back, 4 bases at V and 0 bases at J, with 10 bases in the middle. The CDR3: CASSNAGMNTEAFF. The CDR3 DNA is TGTGCCAGCAGCAACGCCGGGATGAACACTGAAGCTTTCTTT.

The DNA for the CDR3 is TGTGCCAGCAGCTTCGTACCCAAACGCCCACCGGGCTACCAATTCTATGGCTACACCTTC. This codes for CASSFVPKRPPGYQFYGYTF. The rearrangement uses TRBV5-4 and TRBJ1-2; D gene uncertain. The germline V gene has CDR1 SGHNT and CDR2 YYREEE (reference sequence). This CDR3 is built from 20 residues. Deletions cut 2 bases from V and 4 bases from J, with 30 bases between. Full variable domain (rest looked up from reference TRBV5-4 and TRBJ1-2): ETGVTQSPTHLIKTRGQQVTLRCSSQSGHNTVSWYQQALGQGPQFIFQYYREEENGRGNFPPRFSGLQFPNYSSELNVNALELDDSALYLCASSFVPKRPPGYQFYGYTFGSGTRLTVV.

J is TRBJ1-4 and V is TRBV9, with a tentative D call TRBD1 (5 bases). Germline V CDR1 and CDR2: SGDLS, YYNGEE. The CDR3 is 12 residues long. The germline V and J ends were trimmed by 9 bases and 7 bases, with 13 bases remaining between them. The CDR3 sequence: CATQDILEKLFF. The CDR3, as DNA: TGTGCCACCCAGGACATTCTTGAAAAACTGTTTTTT.

The V call is TRBV2, the J call TRBJ2-5; D is tentatively TRBD1 or TRBD2 (5 bases each). CDR3 length: 12 residues. CDR1 is SNHLY, CDR2 FYNNEI, per germline. The V end lost 6 bases, the J end lost 2 bases, and 7 bases lay between the germline ends. Written as DNA, the CDR3 is TGTGCCAGCAGGGGGGATCAAGAGACCCAGTACTTC. Amino acids: CASRGDQETQYF.

This chain uses TRBV12-2 with TRBJ2-1; no DNA check was done on the table's D call, TRBD1. TRBV12-2 is noted as a pseudogene. The length of the CDR3 is 17 residues. The DNA for the CDR3 is TGTGCAAGTCGCTGTTTCTCCGGGACAGGGACCTACAATGAGCAGTTCTTC. This gives the protein CASRCFSGTGTYNEQFF.

The gene calls are TRBV6-5 and TRBJ2-5; 11 positions agree with TRBD1. Germline V gene sequence: CDR1 MNHEY, CDR2 SVGAGI. V was clipped by 0 bases and J by 4 bases; unmatched bases: 1. CDR3 length equals 15 residues. The CDR3 DNA follows: TGTGCCAGCAGTTACTCGGGGACAGGGGGAGAGACCCAGTACTTC. Its translation: CASSYSGTGGETQYF.

V is TRBV19 and J is TRBJ1-2; D is ambiguous. The CDR3 contains 13 residues. V dropped 5 bases and J dropped 4 bases, with 11 bases sitting between them. Per germline, CDR1 LNHDA and CDR2 SQIVND (reference sequence). Written as DNA, the CDR3 is TGTGCCAGTAGTTTAGGTGACTTCTATGGCTACACCTTC. This gives the protein CASSLGDFYGYTF.

The chain combines TRBV10-3 with TRBJ1-1; D is undetermined. The ends were cut back, 2 bases at V and 6 bases at J, with 10 bases in the middle. This CDR3 comprises 13 residues. Germline CDR1 ENHRY, CDR2 SYGVKD. The CDR3 DNA follows: TGTGCCATCAGTGAGCAAGGGTTCGCTGAAGCTTTCTTT. Protein: CAISEQGFAEAFF.

The chain employs TRBV9 and TRBJ1-4; 11 bases map to TRBD1. The V and J ends lost 5 bases and 3 bases, in that order; junction bases with no gene match: 0. Germline lookup yields CDR1 SGDLS and CDR2 YYNGEE. CDR3 length equals 14 residues. The CDR3 here is CASRGQGANEKLFF. The CDR3 coding sequence is TGTGCCAGCAGGGGACAGGGGGCTAATGAAAAACTGTTTTTT.

On this clone: The same CDR3 is also encoded by other DNA sequences in this sample. CDR3 protein: CASSLGQGGYEQYF. The CDR3 nucleotides are TGTGCCAGCAGTTTGGGACAGGGGGGCTACGAGCAGTACTTC. This chain uses TRBV27 with TRBJ2-7, with TRBD1 matching 11 bases. Germline CDR1 is MNHEY and CDR2 is SMNVEV (reference sequence). CDR3 size: 14 residues. The ends lost 3 bases at V and 3 bases at J; junction bases unmatched: 1.

The V gene is TRBV7-8, the J gene TRBJ2-7; a weak D match, TRBD2 (5 bases). Germline lookup yields CDR1 SGHVS and CDR2 FQNEAQ. CDR3 length: 15 residues. Trimming took 0 bases from V and 0 from J, leaving 9 bases between them. The CDR3: CASSLAWESSYEQYF. CDR3 nucleotides: TGTGCCAGCAGCTTAGCGTGGGAGAGCTCCTACGAGCAGTACTTC.

V is TRBV6-6 and J is TRBJ1-3; D gene unclear. CDR3 length: 14 residues. The V end was cut by 8 bases, the J end by 0 bases, with 11 bases between. The germline V gene has CDR1 MNHNY and CDR2 SVGAGI (reference sequence). The CDR3 sequence: CASCIVLSGNTIYF. The DNA for the CDR3 is TGTGCCAGCTGTATCGTTCTCTCTGGAAACACCATATATTTT.